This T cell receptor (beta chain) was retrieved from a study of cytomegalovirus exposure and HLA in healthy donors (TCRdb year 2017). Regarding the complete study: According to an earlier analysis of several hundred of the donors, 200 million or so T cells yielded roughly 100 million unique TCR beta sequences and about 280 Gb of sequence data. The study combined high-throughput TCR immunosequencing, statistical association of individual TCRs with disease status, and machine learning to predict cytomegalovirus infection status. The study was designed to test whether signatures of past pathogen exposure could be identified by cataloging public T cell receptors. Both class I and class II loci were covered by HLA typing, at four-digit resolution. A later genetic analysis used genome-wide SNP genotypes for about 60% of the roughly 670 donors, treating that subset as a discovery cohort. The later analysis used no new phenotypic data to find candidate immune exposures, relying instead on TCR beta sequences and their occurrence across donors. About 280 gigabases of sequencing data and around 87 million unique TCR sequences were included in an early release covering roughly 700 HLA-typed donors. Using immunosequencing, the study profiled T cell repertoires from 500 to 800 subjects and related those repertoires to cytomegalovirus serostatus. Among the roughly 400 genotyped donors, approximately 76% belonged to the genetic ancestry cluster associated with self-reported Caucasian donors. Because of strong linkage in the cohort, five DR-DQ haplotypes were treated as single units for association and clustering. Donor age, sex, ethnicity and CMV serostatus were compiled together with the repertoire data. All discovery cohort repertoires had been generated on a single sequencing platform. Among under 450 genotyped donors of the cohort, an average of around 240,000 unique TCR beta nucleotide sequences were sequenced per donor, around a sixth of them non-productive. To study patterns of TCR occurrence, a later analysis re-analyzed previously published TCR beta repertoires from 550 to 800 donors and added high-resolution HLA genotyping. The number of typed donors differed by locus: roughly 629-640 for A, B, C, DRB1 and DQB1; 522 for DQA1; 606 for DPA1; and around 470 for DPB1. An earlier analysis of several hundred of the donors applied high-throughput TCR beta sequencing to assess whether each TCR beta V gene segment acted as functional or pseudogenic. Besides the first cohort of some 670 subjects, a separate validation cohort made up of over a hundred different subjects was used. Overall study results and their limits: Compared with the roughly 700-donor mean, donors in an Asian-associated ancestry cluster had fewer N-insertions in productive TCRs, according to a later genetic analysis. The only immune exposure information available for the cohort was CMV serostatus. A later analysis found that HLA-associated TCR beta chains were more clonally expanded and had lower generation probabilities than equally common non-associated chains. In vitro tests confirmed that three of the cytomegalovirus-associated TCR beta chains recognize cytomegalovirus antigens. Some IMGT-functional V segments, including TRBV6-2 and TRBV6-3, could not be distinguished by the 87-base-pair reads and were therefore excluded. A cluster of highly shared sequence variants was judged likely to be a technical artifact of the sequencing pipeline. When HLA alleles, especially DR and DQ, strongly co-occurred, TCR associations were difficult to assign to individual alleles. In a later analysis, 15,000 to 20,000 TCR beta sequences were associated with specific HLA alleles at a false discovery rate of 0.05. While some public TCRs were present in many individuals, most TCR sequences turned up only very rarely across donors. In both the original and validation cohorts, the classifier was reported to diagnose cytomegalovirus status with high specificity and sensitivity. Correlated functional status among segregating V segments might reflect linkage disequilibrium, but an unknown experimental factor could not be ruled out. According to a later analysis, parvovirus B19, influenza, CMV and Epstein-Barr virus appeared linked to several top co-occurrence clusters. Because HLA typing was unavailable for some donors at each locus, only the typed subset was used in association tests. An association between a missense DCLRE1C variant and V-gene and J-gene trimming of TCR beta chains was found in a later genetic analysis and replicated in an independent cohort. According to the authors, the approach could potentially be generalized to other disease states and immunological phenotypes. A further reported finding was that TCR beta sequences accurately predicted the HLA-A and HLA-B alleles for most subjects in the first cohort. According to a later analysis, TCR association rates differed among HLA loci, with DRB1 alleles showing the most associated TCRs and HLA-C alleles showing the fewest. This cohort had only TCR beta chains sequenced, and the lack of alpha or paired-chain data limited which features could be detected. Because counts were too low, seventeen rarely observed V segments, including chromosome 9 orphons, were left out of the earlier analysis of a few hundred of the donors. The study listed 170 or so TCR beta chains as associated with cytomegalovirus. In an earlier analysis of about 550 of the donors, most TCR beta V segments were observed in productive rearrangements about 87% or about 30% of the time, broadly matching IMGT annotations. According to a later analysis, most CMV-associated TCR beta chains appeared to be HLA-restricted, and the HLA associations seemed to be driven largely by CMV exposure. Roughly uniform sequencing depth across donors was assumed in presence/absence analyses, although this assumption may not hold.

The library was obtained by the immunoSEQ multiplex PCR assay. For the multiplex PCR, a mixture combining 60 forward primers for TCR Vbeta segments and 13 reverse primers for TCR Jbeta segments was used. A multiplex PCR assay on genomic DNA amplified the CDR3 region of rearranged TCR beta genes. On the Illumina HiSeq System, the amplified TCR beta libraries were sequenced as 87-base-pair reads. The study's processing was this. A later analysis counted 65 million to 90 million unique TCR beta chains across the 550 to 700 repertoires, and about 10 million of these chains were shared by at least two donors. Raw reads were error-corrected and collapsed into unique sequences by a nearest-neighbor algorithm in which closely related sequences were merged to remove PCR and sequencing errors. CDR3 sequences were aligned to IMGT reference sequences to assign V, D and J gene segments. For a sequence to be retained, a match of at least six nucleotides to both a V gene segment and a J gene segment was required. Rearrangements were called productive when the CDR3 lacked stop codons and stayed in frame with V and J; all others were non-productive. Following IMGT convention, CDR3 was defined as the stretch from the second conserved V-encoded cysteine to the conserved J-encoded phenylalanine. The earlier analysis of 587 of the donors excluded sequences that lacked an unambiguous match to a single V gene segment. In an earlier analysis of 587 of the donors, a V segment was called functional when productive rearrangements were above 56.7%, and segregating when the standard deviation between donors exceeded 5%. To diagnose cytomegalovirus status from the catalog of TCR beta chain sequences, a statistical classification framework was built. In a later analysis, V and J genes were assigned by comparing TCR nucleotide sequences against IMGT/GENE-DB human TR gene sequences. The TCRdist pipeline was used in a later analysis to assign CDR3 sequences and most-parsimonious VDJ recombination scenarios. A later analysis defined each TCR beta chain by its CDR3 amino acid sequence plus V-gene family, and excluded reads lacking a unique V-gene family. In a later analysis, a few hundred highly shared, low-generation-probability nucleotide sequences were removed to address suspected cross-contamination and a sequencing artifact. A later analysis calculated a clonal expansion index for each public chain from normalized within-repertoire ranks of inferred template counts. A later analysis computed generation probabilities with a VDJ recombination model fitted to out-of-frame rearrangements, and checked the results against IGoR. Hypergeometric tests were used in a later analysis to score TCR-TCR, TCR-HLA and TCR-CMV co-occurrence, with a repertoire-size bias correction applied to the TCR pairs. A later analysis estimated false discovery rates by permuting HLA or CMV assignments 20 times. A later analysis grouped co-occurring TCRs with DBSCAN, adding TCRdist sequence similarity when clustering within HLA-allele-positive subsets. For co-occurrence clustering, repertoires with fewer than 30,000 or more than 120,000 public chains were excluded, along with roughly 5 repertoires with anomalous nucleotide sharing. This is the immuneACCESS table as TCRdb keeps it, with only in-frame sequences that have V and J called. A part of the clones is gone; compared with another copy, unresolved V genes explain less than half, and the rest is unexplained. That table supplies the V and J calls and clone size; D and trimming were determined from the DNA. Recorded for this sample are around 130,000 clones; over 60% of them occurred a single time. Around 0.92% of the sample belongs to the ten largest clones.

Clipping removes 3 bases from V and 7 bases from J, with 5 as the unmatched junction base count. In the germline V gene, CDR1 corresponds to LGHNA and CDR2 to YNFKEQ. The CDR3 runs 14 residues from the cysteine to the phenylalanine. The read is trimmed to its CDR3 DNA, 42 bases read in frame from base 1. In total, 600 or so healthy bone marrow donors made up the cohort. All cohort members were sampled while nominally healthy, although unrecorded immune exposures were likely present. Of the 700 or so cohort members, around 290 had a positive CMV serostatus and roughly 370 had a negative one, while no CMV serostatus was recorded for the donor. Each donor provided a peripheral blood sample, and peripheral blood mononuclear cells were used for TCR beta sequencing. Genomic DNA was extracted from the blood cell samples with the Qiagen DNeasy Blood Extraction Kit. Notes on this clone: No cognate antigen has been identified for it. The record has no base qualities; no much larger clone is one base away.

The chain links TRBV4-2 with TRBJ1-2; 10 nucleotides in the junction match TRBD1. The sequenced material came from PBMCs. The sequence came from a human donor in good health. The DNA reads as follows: TGTGCCAGCAGCCAGCAGGACAGGGGGGGTGGCTACACCTTC. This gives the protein CASSQQDRGGGYTF.